Following are 28 T cell receptor beta chains from one sample sequenced in a study of Ad26.COV2.S vaccination and SARS-CoV-2 variants. Assay used: immunoSEQ multiplex PCR; TCRdb lists only in-frame clones, some missing. Of approximately 410,000 clones in the sample, around 92% were seen once. Specified treatment: over 15 received Ad26.COV2.S at low or high dose, single or two shots; roughly five received placebo; per-sample allocation not given. Day 63 after the first vaccine or placebo injection was the time point for sampling. Source: peripheral blood, taken in a trial of Ad26.COV2.S vaccine versus placebo. Source of these receptors: a person aged 18-65 years who received the Ad26.COV2.S COVID-19 vaccine or a placebo.

V gene TRBV7-2 combines with J gene TRBJ1-2; D may be TRBD1 (6 bases). The V end lost 2 bases, the J end lost 0 bases, and 13 bases lay between the germline ends. CDR1 SGHTA and CDR2 FQGNSA come from the germline V gene. The CDR3 length is 16 residues. Here the CDR3 reads CASSLMGGPSNYGYTF. CDR3 bases: TGTGCCAGCAGCTTAATGGGGGGCCCCTCTAACTATGGCTACACCTTC.

Of note for this clone: The same CDR3 also results from other DNA sequences found in this sample. V gene TRBV12-3 or TRBV12-4 combines with J gene TRBJ1-5; TRBD1 is a possible D gene (5 bases). There are 13 residues in the CDR3. Trimming took 5 bases from V and 2 from J, leaving 7 bases between them. The chain's CDR3 is CASSGGGNQPQHF. CDR3 DNA: TGTGCCAGCAGTGGAGGGGGCAATCAGCCCCAGCATTTT.

The genes are TRBV9 and TRBJ2-2; 7 bases are a match to TRBD1. V trimming: 4 bases; J trimming: 6 bases; junction bases outside the gene matches: 3. The germline CDR1 and CDR2 sequences are SGDLS and YYNGEE. The CDR3 totals 13 residues. This chain's CDR3 is CASSRGRAGELFF. In DNA form, the CDR3 reads TGTGCCAGCAGCAGGGGGCGGGCCGGGGAGCTGTTTTTT.

The chain employs TRBV10-2 and TRBJ2-3, with D possibly being TRBD2 (5 bases). CDR3 length: 18 residues. V lost 3 bases, J lost 1 base, and 20 bases lay in between. CDR1 and CDR2 (germline): WSHSY, SAAADI. As DNA, the CDR3 is TGCGCCAGCAGTGAACTAGGCCCCTATGCAATAGGCACAGATACGCAGTATTTT. Amino acids: CASSELGPYAIGTDTQYF.

The CDR3 spells CASSQDRPRGLAFSYEQYF. In DNA form, the CDR3 reads TGCGCCAGCAGCCAAGATCGACCTCGGGGACTAGCCTTCTCCTACGAGCAGTACTTC. The rearrangement links TRBV4-1 to TRBJ2-7; 9 bases map to TRBD2. V lost 0 bases and J lost 0; bases outside the gene matches: 12. This CDR3 is 19 amino acids long. Looked up from germline, CDR1 is MGHRA and CDR2 is YSYEKL.

This chain joins TRBV6-6 and TRBJ1-1; no definite D call. V was cut by 7 bases and J by 2 bases, with 14 bases left in between. CDR3 length: 14 amino acids. CDR1 and CDR2 (germline): MNHNY, SVGAGI (reference sequence). CDR3 DNA: TGTGCCAGCAAAAAAGGCGGACCAAACACTGAAGCTTTCTTT. Translating gives CASKKGGPNTEAFF.

The chain carries TRBV7-9 and TRBJ2-1; D is unresolved. The CDR3 sequence is 15 residues long. Germline values: CDR1 SEHNR, CDR2 FQNEAQ (reference sequence). With 5 bases removed from V and 8 bases from J, the gap between germline ends came to 19 bases. CDR3 nucleotides: TGTGCCAGCAGCCTTAGTGAGTCAGGTCATCATGAGCAGTTCTTC. Translated, it gives CASSLSESGHHEQFF. The whole variable domain, remainder taken from reference TRBV7-9 and TRBJ2-1, is DTGVSQNPRHKITKRGQNVTFRCDPISEHNRLYWYRQTLGQGPEFLTYFQNEAQLEKSRLLSDRFSAERPKGSFSTLEIQRTEQGDSAMYLCASSLSESGHHEQFFGPGTRLTVL.

The chain carries TRBV5-1 and TRBJ2-3, with D possibly TRBD2 on 7 matching bases. CDR1 is SGHRS and CDR2 is YFSETQ in the germline V gene. The CDR3 runs 15 residues. Trimming removed 6 bases from V and 0 bases from J, with 14 bases in between. CDR3 protein: CASKRGGQSTDTQYF. CDR3 in DNA: TGCGCCAGCAAAAGGGGGGGACAAAGCACAGATACGCAGTATTTT.

This clone was seen once. The chain uses TRBV5-6 and TRBJ2-7, with D perhaps TRBD2 (6 bases). CDR1 and CDR2 (germline): SGHDT, YYEEEE. Trimming cost V 2 bases and J 4 bases, with 13 bases left between them. The CDR3 has 14 residues. Written as DNA, the CDR3 is TGTGCCAGCAGCTTCTCGCGTGCGGGGTACGAGCAGTACTTC. Its protein product is CASSFSRAGYEQYF.

This clone was detected once. V is TRBV25-1 and J is TRBJ1-6, with 7 nucleotides matching TRBD1. This CDR3 contains 15 residues. The ends lost 2 bases at V and 6 bases at J; junction bases unmatched: 4. Germline assignment: CDR1 MGHDK and CDR2 SYGVNS. This chain's CDR3 is CASSERRDSNSPLHF. The CDR3 bases are TGTGCCAGCAGTGAACGAAGGGACAGTAATTCACCCCTCCACTTT.

Turning to this clone: A junction boundary mismatches the germline segment, possibly from a read error. The J gene is TRBJ2-5, the V gene TRBV7-2; 9 positions match TRBD2. The length of the CDR3 is 11 residues. Germline CDR1 is SGHTA and CDR2 is FQGNSA. CDR3 loop: CRPAGGETQYF. The CDR3 bases are TGCCGCCCAGCGGGGGGAGAGACCCAGTACTTC. Full variable domain (missing parts from reference TRBV7-2 and TRBJ2-5): GAGVSQSPSNKVTEKGKDVELRCDPISGHTALYWYRQSLGQGLEFLIYFQGNSAPDKSGLPSDRFSAERTGGSVSTLTIQRTQQEDSAVYLCRPAGGETQYFGPGTRLLVL.

This chain uses TRBV6-5 with TRBJ2-7, with D perhaps matching TRBD1 (6 bases). Trimming took 2 bases from V and 0 from J, leaving 11 bases between them. The CDR3 spans 15 residues. Germline CDR1 reads MNHEY; CDR2 reads SVGAGI. CDR3 sequence: CASSYKWTDSYEQYF. As DNA, the CDR3 is TGTGCCAGCAGTTACAAATGGACAGACTCCTACGAGCAGTACTTC.

V and J are TRBV6-2 or TRBV6-3 and TRBJ2-4; D call uncertain. The V gene lost 4 bases and the J gene lost 0 bases, with 13 bases spanning the gap. This CDR3 spans 16 amino acids. Germline assignment: CDR1 MNHEY and CDR2 SVGEGT. CDR3 region: CASSLHSSLAKNIQYF. The CDR3, as DNA: TGTGCCAGCAGTTTACACAGCTCACTAGCCAAAAACATTCAGTACTTC.

The chain combines TRBV4-1 with TRBJ2-7; D call uncertain. Trimming removed 4 bases at V and 1 base at J, with 8 bases between. The CDR3 totals 13 residues. From germline, CDR1 is MGHRA and CDR2 YSYEKL. CDR3 amino acids: CASSLARSYEQYF. For the CDR3, the DNA is TGCGCCAGCAGCCTCGCTCGGTCCTACGAGCAGTACTTC.

CDR3 nucleotide sequence: TGTGCCAGTAGTATAGGCACCGGGACAGGGGTGTTAGAGACCCAGTACTTC. Translating gives CASSIGTGTGVLETQYF. This chain uses TRBV19 with TRBJ2-5; 10 bases map to TRBD1. Germline assignment: CDR1 LNHDA and CDR2 SQIVND (reference sequence). The length of the CDR3 is 17 residues. With 1 base clipped from V and 4 bases from J, the junction kept 9 bases outside the gene matches. Based on the CDR3 plus reference TRBV19 and TRBJ2-5, the full variable domain is DGGITQSPKYLFRKEGQNVTLSCEQNLNHDAMYWYRQDPGQGLRLIYYSQIVNDFQKGDIAEGYSVSREKKESFPLTVTSAQKNPTAFYLCASSIGTGTGVLETQYFGPGTRLLVL.

This clone has a handful of counts. The chain couples TRBV30 to TRBJ1-1; D remains ambiguous. The CDR3 runs to 12 residues. Germline V lookup: CDR1 GTSNPN, CDR2 SVGIG (reference sequence). Trimming shortened V by 0 bases and J by 1 base, and 3 bases separated the two germline ends. The CDR3, as DNA: TGTGCCTGGAGTGTTACGAACACTGAAGCTTTCTTT. Amino acids: CAWSVTNTEAFF.

The V gene is TRBV2, the J gene TRBJ1-1; the D is unclear. The CDR3 has 14 residues. Trimming cost V 7 bases and J 11 bases, with 23 bases left between them. Germline V gene lookup returns CDR1 SNHLY and CDR2 FYNNEI. CDR3 protein: CASNIAHSTSTAFF. CDR3 in DNA: TGTGCCAGCAACATCGCCCACAGCACCTCCACCGCTTTCTTT.

The chain employs TRBV12-3 or TRBV12-4 and TRBJ2-5, with D unresolved. The CDR3 is 11 amino acids. V was trimmed by 9 bases and J by 4 bases, leaving 9 bases between them. CDR3: CASCKGETQYF. The CDR3 DNA reads as TGTGCCAGTTGCAAAGGAGAGACCCAGTACTTC.

The V call is TRBV10-3, the J call TRBJ2-1, with 15 bases identical to TRBD2. The germline V gene encodes CDR1 ENHRY and CDR2 SYGVKD. V dropped 11 bases and J dropped 9; count of bases not matched to a gene: 5. The CDR3 has 13 residues. The CDR3 loop is CALSGLAGGEQFF. CDR3 bases: TGTGCCCTCTCGGGACTAGCGGGGGGTGAGCAGTTCTTC.

This clone was recorded only once. The rearrangement joins TRBV9 to TRBJ2-7; possible D gene TRBD2, 5 bases. CDR3 length: 14 amino acids. Per the germline V gene, CDR1 is SGDLS and CDR2 is YYNGEE. V lost 0 bases and J 5 bases, leaving 12 bases between the germline ends. CDR3 DNA: TGTGCCAGCAGCGTAGACGAGGGTCGCGACGAGCAGTACTTC. This translates into CASSVDEGRDEQYF.

The chain links TRBV30 to TRBJ2-7; 7 bases are a match to TRBD1. Trimming cost V 1 base and J 5 bases; bases outside gene matches: 8. Germline V gives CDR1 GTSNPN, CDR2 SVGIG (reference sequence). This CDR3 spans 14 amino acids. In DNA form, the CDR3 reads TGTGCCTGGAGTGACGACAGGGCTGTGGACGAGCAGTACTTC. Translation gives CAWSDDRAVDEQYF. Combining the CDR3 with reference TRBV30 and TRBJ2-7 gives the whole variable domain SQTIHQWPATLVQPVGSPLSLECTVEGTSNPNLYWYRQAAGRGLQLLFYSVGIGQISSEVPQNLSASRPQDRQFILSSKKLLLSDSGFYLCAWSDDRAVDEQYFGPGTRLTVT.

The gene calls are TRBV18 and TRBJ2-2; D not resolved. The CDR3 has 15 residues. CDR1 KGHSH and CDR2 LQKENI come from the germline V gene. Trimming removed 2 bases from V and 1 base from J, with 8 bases in between. CDR3 DNA sequence: TGTGCCAGCTCACCAGATCCAGGGAACACCGGGGAGCTGTTTTTT. The encoded protein is CASSPDPGNTGELFF.

The table lists this clone with a few counts. The chain is built from TRBV3-1 (or the pseudogene TRBV3-2) and TRBJ1-6; TRBD1 matches at 8 bases. In germline, CDR1 is LGHDT, CDR2 YNNKEL (reference sequence). There are 13 residues in the CDR3. The ends lost 6 bases at V and 9 bases at J; junction bases unmatched: 4. CDR3 loop: CASRTGEVSPLHF. CDR3 nucleotide sequence: TGTGCCAGCAGGACAGGGGAGGTTTCACCCCTCCACTTT.

This rearrangement joins TRBV6-5 to TRBJ1-1; possibly TRBD1 for D (5 bases). Trimming stripped 6 bases from V and 3 bases from J, with 17 bases between. Germline values: CDR1 MNHEY, CDR2 SVGAGI. The CDR3 runs to 15 residues. CDR3 sequence reads: CASSLEGLWDTEAFF. In DNA, the CDR3 is TGTGCCAGCAGCCTGGAGGGGTTGTGGGACACTGAAGCTTTCTTT.

The chain uses TRBV7-9 and TRBJ1-5, with D unresolved. CDR1 and CDR2 (germline): SEHNR, FQNEAQ (reference sequence). V dropped 4 bases and J dropped 10 bases, with 11 bases sitting between them. The CDR3 has 12 amino acids. Here the CDR3 reads CASSSNSHPQHF. The DNA for the CDR3 is TGTGCCAGCAGCTCTAATTCCCATCCCCAGCATTTT.

This chain joins TRBV5-5 and TRBJ1-1; no definite D call. The V gene's germline CDR1 is SGHKS and CDR2 YYEKEE (reference sequence). The CDR3 length is 14 residues. Deletions cut 0 bases from V and 10 bases from J, with 16 bases between. The CDR3 sequence is CASSLEWVGVGAFF. DNA for the CDR3: TGTGCCAGCAGCTTGGAATGGGTCGGGGTGGGAGCTTTCTTT.

The chain recombines TRBV6-2 or TRBV6-3 with TRBJ2-7; 9 nucleotides match TRBD1. V lost 2 bases to trimming and J lost 2 bases; unmatched junction nucleotides: 10. Germline values: CDR1 MNHEY, CDR2 SVGEGT. The CDR3 extends over 17 amino acids. Here the CDR3 DNA reads TGTGCCAGCAGTTACCCCTTTGGACAGGGGAGAACCTACGAGCAGTACTTC. The encoded protein is CASSYPFGQGRTYEQYF.

The rearrangement joins TRBV7-8 to TRBJ2-7, with TRBD1 identical over 8 bases. V lost 1 base, J lost 3 bases, and 5 bases stayed unmatched. The CDR3 length is 15 residues. Germline V gene sequence: CDR1 SGHVS, CDR2 FQNEAQ. CDR3: CASSLGGQDFYEQYF. In nucleotides, the CDR3 is TGTGCCAGCAGCTTAGGGGGACAGGACTTCTACGAGCAGTACTTC.